The 8 T cell receptor beta chains below were found in one sample sequenced in a study of molecular identifiers for immune sequencing clone quantification. TCRdb re-analysed the PCR reads in MiXCR, keeping a single row per CDR3 protein. The sample yields over 100,000 distinct CDR3 sequences, 35% seen once. Sequencing was done on a sample of naive CD8+ T cells from blood, with Jurkat cell RNA spiked in. Subset specified: FACS-sorted CD8+CD4-CCR7+CD45RA+ naive T cells. The receptors were sampled from a human donor in good health. Some libraries in this study had Jurkat cell RNA spiked in.

The J gene is TRBJ1-1, the V gene TRBV4-3; D might be TRBD1 (5 bases). V was shortened by 0 bases and J by 1 base, with 9 bases between the two germline ends. This CDR3 is 15 amino acids long. The germline gives CDR1 LGHNA, CDR2 YSLEER. The CDR3 DNA reads as TGCGCCAGCAGCCAAGATCAGGGAACGAACACTGAAGCTTTCTTT. Its protein is CASSQDQGTNTEAFF.

This clonotype was seen only a few times. The genes are TRBV4-2 and TRBJ2-2; possibly TRBD1 for D (5 bases). The germline V gene encodes CDR1 LGHNA and CDR2 YNFKEQ. The germline V and J ends were trimmed by 0 bases and 6 bases, with 11 bases remaining between them. CDR3 length: 15 residues. CDR3 sequence reads: CASSQDDGASGELFF. CDR3 nucleotide sequence: TGTGCCAGCAGCCAAGATGATGGGGCGTCCGGGGAGCTGTTTTTT.

This clonotype was counted ten times or more. The V call is TRBV29-1, the J call TRBJ2-5, with TRBD1 identical over 9 bases. This CDR3 region has 14 residues. The germline V gene has CDR1 SQVTM and CDR2 ANQGSEA. The junction had 7 bases not matched to a gene; V was cut back by 1 base and J by 7 bases. In DNA, the CDR3 is TGCAGCGTTGAAGGAAGGACAGGGGAGGTGACCCAGTACTTC. Its translation is CSVEGRTGEVTQYF.

The chain has TRBV28 and TRBJ2-7, with D hard to call. V lost 8 bases, J lost 4 bases, and 15 bases lay in between. CDR1 and CDR2 (germline): MDHEN, SYDVKM. The CDR3 totals 13 residues. CDR3 sequence reads: CASDPSGRYEQYF. As DNA, the CDR3 is TGTGCCAGCGACCCAAGTGGGCGGTACGAGCAGTACTTC.

This chain connects TRBV7-8 to TRBJ2-3; TRBD1 agrees at 8 bases. The trim removed 3 bases at V and 0 bases at J, leaving 14 bases unmatched. The CDR3 extends over 19 amino acids. Germline assignment: CDR1 SGHVS and CDR2 FQNEAQ. Here the CDR3 DNA reads TGTGCCAGCAGCTTTGTGCCTTTCCCAGGGGGCCCGAGCACAGATACGCAGTATTTT. It yields the protein CASSFVPFPGGPSTDTQYF.

This clonotype was recorded at least ten times. The V and J genes are TRBV7-8 and TRBJ2-7; D gene uncertain. This CDR3 spans 11 amino acids. Trimming pared 5 bases from V and 2 bases from J, leaving 4 bases between. In germline, CDR1 is SGHVS, CDR2 FQNEAQ. DNA of the CDR3: TGTGCCAGCAGCGCGGCCTACGAGCAGTACTTC. Its translation: CASSAAYEQYF.

This clonotype was observed at least ten times. The gene calls are TRBV29-1 and TRBJ1-1; D remains unclear. The CDR3 has 12 amino acids. Germline CDR1 reads SQVTM; CDR2 reads ANQGSEA. The ends were cut back, 3 bases at V and 0 bases at J, with 5 bases in the middle. CDR3 DNA sequence: TGCAGCGTTGAGGATCTGAACACTGAAGCTTTCTTT. Residues: CSVEDLNTEAFF.

This clonotype occurred a few times. The V and J genes are TRBV28 and TRBJ2-7; D gene unclear. Trimming took 5 bases from V and 6 from J, leaving 8 bases between them. CDR3 length: 11 residues. Germline V gene data show CDR1 as MDHEN and CDR2 as SYDVKM. The DNA for the CDR3 is TGTGCCAGCAGTCCTGGCTTCGAGCAGTACTTC. This encodes CASSPGFEQYF.